The 5 T cell receptor beta chains presented below share a single source sample, sequenced in a study of blood T cell repertoires in COVID-19. Some clones are missing from TCRdb's copy, which holds only in-frame ones; the method was immunoSEQ multiplex PCR. Of some 150,000 clones listed, around 87% were seen once; the top ten hold around 6.5%. The specimen was peripheral blood. These receptors were obtained from a woman over 75 in a cohort sampled during active or convalescent COVID-19.

This clone was recorded a few times. The chain is built from TRBV5-4 and TRBJ2-2; tentative D call: TRBD2 (5 bases). Per the germline V gene, CDR1 is SGHNT and CDR2 is YYREEE (reference sequence). This CDR3 has 15 amino acids. V was trimmed by 0 bases and J by 0 bases, leaving 6 bases between them. This chain's CDR3 is CASSLGGANTGELFF. CDR3 coding DNA: TGTGCCAGCAGCTTGGGGGGAGCGAACACCGGGGAGCTGTTTTTT.

The CDR3 coding sequence is TGCGCCAGCAGCTTGACAGGGGGGTCCTATCCTAGCACAGATACGCAGTATTTT. Protein product: CASSLTGGSYPSTDTQYF. The chain links TRBV5-1 to TRBJ2-3; 8 bases align to TRBD1. Germline CDR1 is SGHRS and CDR2 is YFSETQ. With 1 base clipped from V and 0 bases from J, the junction kept 10 bases outside the gene matches. The CDR3 consists of 18 residues.

V is TRBV6-2 or TRBV6-3 and J is TRBJ1-5, with TRBD1 matching 7 bases. Trimming at V came to 5 bases and at J to 2 bases, leaving 9 bases not matched to a gene. CDR3 length equals 16 residues. From germline, CDR1 is MNHEY and CDR2 SVGEGT. In DNA, the CDR3 is TGTGCCAGCAGTAAACGGTTCCAGGGGGGCAATCAGCCCCAGCATTTT. Protein: CASSKRFQGGNQPQHF.

The chain recombines TRBV21-1 with TRBJ2-7; the table's D call, TRBD1, has no DNA check behind it. TRBV21-1 is shown as a pseudogene. The CDR3 is 15 residues long. The CDR3, as DNA: TGTGCCAGCAGGTTCCGAGACAGGGGGCGTATCGAGCAGTACGTC. It translates to CASRFRDRGRIEQYV.

As concerns this clone: The sample holds other DNA sequences that translate to the same CDR3. The chain employs TRBV18 and TRBJ2-5; possible D gene TRBD1, 5 bases. This CDR3 comprises 14 residues. Trimming cost V 0 bases and J 1 base, with 6 bases left between them. Per the germline V gene, CDR1 is KGHSH and CDR2 is LQKENI. The CDR3 loop is CASSPPQGQETQYF. The DNA of the CDR3 is TGTGCCAGCTCACCACCGCAGGGCCAAGAGACCCAGTACTTC.